One and the same sample provided the 14 T cell receptor beta chains below, sequenced in a study of CD8+ T cells in alopecia areata. This sample's treatment: oral pan-JAK inhibitor, 5-10 mg twice daily. Sequencing used cDNA as its template, made by extracting RNA and reverse transcribing it. The data were produced by immunoSEQ multiplex PCR, yet TCRdb's version contains in-frame clones alone and is incomplete. The sample has 150,000 to 200,000 clones, about three fifths seen once; the top ten hold 0.9% to 1%. The sequenced sample was CD4+ T cells sorted from blood, obtained at week 4, from a patient treated with tofacitinib. Every receptor here comes from a human donor with alopecia areata.

The chain combines TRBV7-2 with TRBJ1-2; D is unresolved. CDR3 length: 14 residues. Germline assignment: CDR1 SGHTA and CDR2 FQGNSA. Trimming removed 0 bases at V and 5 bases at J, with 10 bases between. CDR3 sequence: CASSLARAWYGYTF. The CDR3 nucleotides read TGTGCCAGCAGCTTAGCTAGGGCTTGGTATGGCTACACCTTC.

This chain connects TRBV5-6 to TRBJ2-6; D unclear. CDR1 and CDR2 from the germline V gene are SGHDT and YYEEEE. Trimming took off 4 bases at V and 0 bases at J, with 11 bases between the two ends. This CDR3 has 16 amino acids. CDR3 region: CASSLLESSGANVLTF. For the CDR3, the DNA is TGTGCCAGCAGCCTTTTGGAGAGCTCTGGGGCCAACGTCCTGACTTTC.

The count of this clone is one. The chain employs TRBV9 and TRBJ1-6; D gene ambiguous. Germline V CDR1 and CDR2: SGDLS, YYNGEE. The CDR3 consists of 14 residues. The germline V and J ends were trimmed by 3 bases and 8 bases, with 12 bases remaining between them. Here the CDR3 DNA reads TGTGCCAGCAGCGCCAAGTGGAGCGATTCACCCCTCCACTTT. Its translation: CASSAKWSDSPLHF.

This chain joins TRBV4-3 and TRBJ1-6; 7 bases agree with TRBD1. Unmatched junction bases numbered 7, after V lost 4 bases and J lost 10 bases. The CDR3 has 14 amino acids. Germline V gene lookup returns CDR1 LGHNA and CDR2 YSLEER. The CDR3 DNA reads as TGCGCCAGCAGCCGAGACAGGGTCGGGTCACCCCTCCACTTT. Residues: CASSRDRVGSPLHF.

V is TRBV29-1 and J is TRBJ1-1, with D uncertain. The CDR3 spans 13 residues. Trimming took off 3 bases at V and 1 base at J, with 9 bases between the two ends. Per the germline V gene, CDR1 is SQVTM and CDR2 is ANQGSEA. CDR3 sequence (DNA): TGCAGCGTTGAGGCCGGGTCGAACACTGAAGCTTTCTTT. Its protein is CSVEAGSNTEAFF.

The V call is TRBV9, the J call TRBJ1-2, with 7 bases lining up with TRBD1. V gave up 4 bases and J gave up 6 bases; unmatched junction bases: 12. CDR1 is SGDLS, CDR2 YYNGEE, per germline. CDR3 length equals 15 residues. As DNA, the CDR3 is TGTGCCAGCAGCCCCCAGCCACAGGGGAGTAATGGCTACACCTTC. As protein: CASSPQPQGSNGYTF.

The genes are TRBV5-1 and TRBJ1-5; 8 positions agree with TRBD1. The CDR3 is 15 amino acids. Losses at the gene ends were 4 bases for V and 4 bases for J; bases not matched to a gene: 7. Germline-derived CDR1 and CDR2 are SGHRS and YFSETQ. CDR3 nucleotides: TGCGCCAGCAGCGAAGGACAGGGCGGTAATCAGCCCCAGCATTTT. This translates into CASSEGQGGNQPQHF.

The rearrangement links TRBV23-1 to TRBJ1-5; D is undetermined. TRBV23-1 is placed among ORFs of uncertain function. The CDR3 sequence is 17 residues long. With 4 bases removed from V and 2 bases from J, the gap between germline ends came to 18 bases. CDR3 in DNA: TGCGCCAGCAGTCTATCTAGGGCGGGGTATGGCAATCAGCCCCAGCATTTT. Translated, it gives CASSLSRAGYGNQPQHF.

This clone was observed a few times. The gene calls are TRBV29-1 and TRBJ2-2, with TRBD1 matching over 8 bases. V shed 6 bases and J 5 bases; nucleotides not matched to a gene: 5. The germline V gene has CDR1 SQVTM and CDR2 ANQGSEA. The CDR3 contains 13 residues. CDR3 in amino acids: CSVRTGRTGELFF. The CDR3 nucleotides read TGCAGCGTCAGGACAGGGAGGACCGGGGAGCTGTTTTTT.

The rearrangement uses TRBV5-1 and TRBJ2-5; 12 bases fit TRBD2. Germline CDR1 SGHRS, CDR2 YFSETQ. V trimming: 6 bases; J trimming: 1 base; junction bases outside the gene matches: 7. The CDR3 consists of 16 residues. The CDR3 DNA reads as TGCGCCAGCACCCAAGGACTAGCGGGGCTCCAAGAGACCCAGTACTTC. Protein: CASTQGLAGLQETQYF.

The chain combines TRBV9 with TRBJ2-2, with D perhaps matching TRBD2 (5 bases). This CDR3 is built from 14 residues. Trimming shortened V by 0 bases and J by 6 bases, and 9 bases separated the two germline ends. The germline V gene has CDR1 SGDLS and CDR2 YYNGEE. The CDR3 protein is CASSVASPAGELFF. DNA for the CDR3: TGTGCCAGCAGCGTAGCTAGCCCTGCCGGGGAGCTGTTTTTT.

This clone is a singleton in its sample. The chain recombines TRBV9 with TRBJ2-1, with 7 bases lining up with TRBD2. This CDR3 comprises 14 residues. V trimming: 0 bases; J trimming: 5 bases; junction bases outside the gene matches: 2. Germline assignment: CDR1 SGDLS and CDR2 YYNGEE. The CDR3 nucleotides are TGTGCCAGCAGCGTAGGGGCGGGAGACAATGAGCAGTTCTTC. It is translated as CASSVGAGDNEQFF.

V usage is TRBV6-1 and J usage is TRBJ2-5; no clear D. The last part of the DNA fits TRBJ2-7 better; the J call may be wrong. Germline V gene sequence: CDR1 MNHNS, CDR2 SASEGT. This CDR3 has 12 amino acids. The CDR3 loop reads CASSRPPSEQYF. The CDR3 coding sequence is TGTGCCAGCAGTAGACCCCCCAGCGAGCAGTACTTC.

The chain links TRBV29-1 to TRBJ2-3, with TRBD2 identical over 7 bases. Germline CDR1 is SQVTM and CDR2 is ANQGSEA. The CDR3 totals 13 residues. V dropped 4 bases and J dropped 4; count of bases not matched to a gene: 5. Here the CDR3 DNA reads TGCAGCGTTGGAGGTGGGGGGGCAGATACGCAGTATTTT. It specifies CSVGGGGADTQYF.